This T cell receptor (beta chain) was profiled in a study of blood T cell repertoires in COVID-19. The J segment lost 5 bases and the V segment lost 5 bases, leaving 6 bases of the junction unmatched. The CDR3 contains 14 residues. The germline gives CDR1 GTSNPN, CDR2 SVGIG (reference sequence). The method was immunoSEQ multiplex PCR; TCRdb's version includes in-frame clones alone and lacks a portion of them. The sample includes some 300,000 clones, around 88% of them seen just once. The chain couples TRBV30 to TRBJ1-5, with TRBD1 matching 10 bases. The receptor was isolated from a woman aged 25 to 45 who had recovered from COVID-19. Input material: peripheral blood. The CDR3 nucleotides are TGTGCCTGGGCTACCGGGACAGGGGATCAGCCCCAGCATTTT. Its translation: CAWATGTGDQPQHF.